This T cell receptor beta chain was sequenced for a study of a mutant IDH1 vaccine in newly diagnosed glioma. Study at large: The treated population exhibited a male proportion of about 62%, a female proportion of about 38%, and a mean age of around 40 years.

The method was immunoSEQ multiplex PCR; TCRdb's version includes in-frame clones alone and lacks a portion of them. The data show 85,000 to 100,000 clones, roughly 80% seen once. This CDR3 comprises 12 residues. CDR1 is SGHVS, CDR2 FNYEAQ, per germline. The germline V and J ends were trimmed by 5 bases and 2 bases, with 6 bases remaining between them. Time point denoted: baseline, week 1 (first vaccination visit). Documented treatment: pre-vaccination baseline after standard-of-care therapy. The source is a woman between 50 and 59 years old with glioma. The chain links TRBV7-6 to TRBJ2-5; D is unclear. Material: PBMCs, obtained from a glioma patient treated with radiotherapy, temozolomide or both. CDR3 sequence (DNA): TGTGCCAGCAGCACACCGCAAGAGACCCAGTACTTC. This gives the protein CASSTPQETQYF.